This T cell receptor beta chain is drawn from a study of immune evolution from preneoplasia to lung adenocarcinoma. Regarding the study as a whole: Highest clonality occurred in KRAS-mutant, not EGFR-mutant or double wild-type, nodules. Later-stage lesions appeared to have more T cells, more diversity, less clonality.

H&E slides confirmed each diagnosis, reviewed by two pathologists independently. Data came from immunoSEQ multiplex PCR; TCRdb stores just in-frame clones and leaves some out. Of tens of thousands of clones listed, about 74% were seen once; the top ten hold roughly 6%. Points on this clone: The antigen remains unidentified.

Sequencing was carried out using FFPE invasive lung adenocarcinoma tissue. The sequence was obtained from a person between 60 and 70 years old with invasive lung adenocarcinoma. Some clones in this sample may be carry-over from other donors' samples.

The CDR3 nucleotides read TGTGCCAGCAGAAAACAGACAGGGACTTACGAGGAGACCCAGTACTTC. It encodes CASRKQTGTYEETQYF. The gene calls are TRBV11-2 and TRBJ2-5; a possible D gene is TRBD1 (7 bases). The germline V gene encodes CDR1 SGHAT and CDR2 FQNNGV. The CDR3 is 16 amino acids. V dropped 6 bases and J dropped 5 bases, with 22 bases sitting between them.